Listed below are T cell receptor beta chains from one sample, sequenced in a study of cytomegalovirus exposure and HLA in healthy donors. The data were produced by immunoSEQ multiplex PCR, yet TCRdb's version contains in-frame clones alone and is incomplete. The profile shows about 200,000 clones, less than 85% of them singletons. What was sequenced was PBMCs. Every receptor here comes from a girl under 18 in good health and CMV-seropositive. CDR3s include the opening cysteine and the closing phenylalanine or tryptophan. Fields, in order: clone size, D gene, J gene, V gene, CDR3 length, CDR3 protein, CDR3 DNA. The D gene is left open where the match is weak. Not every row has a clone size; where given, it reads once, few, many or a size class.

. | . | TRBJ1-4 | TRBV7-2 | 15 | CASSPETGFNEKLFF | TGTGCCAGCAGCCCCGAGACAGGATTTAATGAAAAACTGTTTTTT
. | TRBD2 | TRBJ2-3 | TRBV7-2 | 16 | CASSLGLAGGTDTQYF | TGTGCCAGCAGCTTAGGTCTAGCGGGGGGCACAGATACGCAGTATTTT
. | . | TRBJ1-3 | TRBV7-2 | 16 | CASSPRRGLPGNTIYF | TGTGCCAGCAGCCCACGAAGAGGGCTTCCTGGAAACACCATATATTTT
. | . | TRBJ2-4 | TRBV2 | 13 | CASMVGAKNIQYF | TGTGCCAGCATGGTCGGGGCCAAAAACATTCAGTACTTC
. | . | TRBJ1-1 | TRBV13 | 13 | CASSSGHYAEAFF | TGTGCCAGCAGCTCGGGACATTACGCTGAAGCTTTCTTT
. | . | TRBJ1-2 | TRBV11-2 | 13 | CASSPRRGGGYTF | TGTGCCAGCAGCCCTCGGCGGGGGGGCGGGTACACCTTC
. | TRBD2 | TRBJ2-2 | TRBV4-2 | 18 | CASSQTGLAGANTGELFF | TGTGCCAGCAGCCAGACCGGACTAGCGGGGGCGAACACCGGGGAGCTGTTTTTT
. | . | TRBJ1-2 | TRBV4-1 | 14 | CASSQDAGNYGYTF | TGCGCCAGCAGCCAAGATGCAGGGAACTATGGCTACACCTTC
few | TRBD1 | TRBJ1-1 | TRBV30 | 13 | CAWSRQGATEAFF | TGTGCCTGGAGTAGACAGGGGGCCACTGAAGCTTTCTTT
. | . | TRBJ2-5 | TRBV15 | 14 | CATSGTREPETQYF | TGTGCCACCAGCGGGACTCGGGAACCAGAGACCCAGTACTTC
few | TRBD2 | TRBJ2-7 | TRBV19 | 15 | CASSRVLERGYEQYF | TGTGCCAGTAGTAGGGTGCTGGAGCGGGGGTACGAGCAGTACTTC
once | TRBD1 | TRBJ1-2 | TRBV7-9 | 13 | CASSGQGYYGYTF | TGTGCCAGCAGCGGACAGGGCTACTATGGCTACACCTTC
. | . | TRBJ1-1 | TRBV9 | 13 | CASSWGRNTEAFF | TGTGCCAGCAGTTGGGGCAGGAACACTGAAGCTTTCTTT
. | . | TRBJ2-7 | TRBV6-1 | 15 | CASTNQGLLYYEQYF | TGTGCCAGCACCAACCAAGGACTACTATACTACGAGCAGTACTTC
once | TRBD1 | TRBJ2-4 | TRBV27 | 15 | CASSDRALAKNIQYF | TGTGCCAGCAGTGACAGGGCCCTAGCCAAAAACATTCAGTACTTC
. | TRBD1 | TRBJ2-2 | TRBV4-3 | 17 | CASSLRTGGTNTGELFF | TGCGCCAGCAGCCTCCGGACAGGGGGCACCAACACCGGGGAGCTGTTTTTT